Listed below are T cell receptor beta chains from one sample, sequenced in a study of CD8 T cells in Susac syndrome. TCRdb independently ran MiXCR on the immunoSEQ multiplex PCR reads; one entry per CDR3 protein. The data show approximately 300,000 distinct CDR3 sequences, about 91% seen once. Sequences were obtained from CD8+ T cells from PBMCs. Every receptor here comes from a human donor with multiple sclerosis. Both conserved end residues are part of each CDR3. The order of the fields is clone size, V gene, CDR3 protein. Size tells how often a clone was seen (once, few, many) or the class of an expanded clone, and some rows leave it out.

NA TRBV7-9 CASWGTARTQNYGYTF
NA TRBV18 CASSPADSPGEQYF
NA TRBV19 CASGREGAYNEQFF
few TRBV7-8 CASSRTAYNEQFF
once TRBV30 CAWAGTVNTEAFF
NA TRBV27 CASSFSAERGQETQYF
NA TRBV29-1 CSVGPPVQDYNEQFF
NA TRBV6-5 CASSYSPGTGVHEQFF
NA TRBV19 CASTPGQGQGANNQPQHF
NA TRBV20-1 CSAREGSPSETQYF
NA TRBV4-3 CASSQDPHGNDEQFF
NA TRBV6-2/TRBV6-3 CASSYPGGELFF
NA TRBV19 CASSTPDRWYEQYF
NA TRBV6-5 CASSYLAGDHEQYF
NA TRBV6-2/TRBV6-3 CASSRGTVKVAFF
NA TRBV12-3/TRBV12-4 CASSFGSTEAFF
NA TRBV27 CASSLGTPVNIQYF
NA TRBV29-1 CSVDQANTEAFF
NA TRBV6-5 CASSYVGQGIVGEKLFF
NA TRBV28 CASSLAARVDNEQFF
NA TRBV2 CASSDQRSTYEQYF
NA TRBV4-1 CASSPVGGQETQYF
NA TRBV9 CASSVSGVGETQYF
NA TRBV15 CATSRGLAGAHEQFF
NA TRBV7-9 CASRLLISGANVLTF
NA TRBV4-3 CASSQVPAGTSADTQYF
NA TRBV9 CASSSMGFSSTGDTIYF
many TRBV6-2/TRBV6-3 CASSYGGFGELFF
NA TRBV7-2 CASSLAPTSAEQFF
few TRBV28 CASSGLAPNEQFF
NA TRBV4-3 CASSQESGTGYQPQHF
NA TRBV9 CASSGPAQQFF
NA TRBV7-9 CASSSKLTVTDYGYTF
NA TRBV7-3 CASSRSGRGKETQYF
few TRBV7-2 CASSQGQFATNEKLFF
NA TRBV6-2/TRBV6-3 CASSPSPGVRTDTQYF
NA TRBV28 CASSLIGATGELFF
NA TRBV20-1 CSAKVEGVPYEQYF
NA TRBV4-3 CASSQGTGYWEQYF
NA TRBV6-6 CASSSYRNTGELFF